This entry lists 12 T cell receptor beta chains sequenced from one sample in a study of T cell responses to AZD1222 COVID-19 vaccine. Some clones are missing from TCRdb's copy, which holds only in-frame ones; the method was immunoSEQ multiplex PCR. The sample consists of 100,000 to 150,000 clones, around 91% of them appearing once. The source was peripheral blood, collected on day 0 of MenACWY control vaccination. These receptors were obtained from an adult in good health.

The chain employs TRBV28 and TRBJ2-1, with 8 bases fitting TRBD2. Germline assignment: CDR1 MDHEN and CDR2 SYDVKM. V gave up 0 bases and J gave up 0 bases; unmatched junction bases: 7. This CDR3 contains 18 residues. CDR3 residues: CASSLWDSGASSYNEQFF. The CDR3 DNA sequence: TGTGCCAGCAGTTTATGGGATAGCGGGGCCTCCTCCTACAATGAGCAGTTCTTC.

The chain is built from TRBV6-4 and TRBJ2-5; the D is unclear. The CDR3 is made up of 13 amino acids. Germline V gene sequence: CDR1 MRHNA, CDR2 SNTAGT. Trimming stripped 4 bases from V and 7 bases from J, with 13 bases between. DNA for the CDR3: TGTGCCAGCAGTGCCGATCTCACGACGACCCAGTACTTC. Its translation: CASSADLTTTQYF.

This clone has only a few counts. The chain uses TRBV7-2 and TRBJ1-1, with D tentatively TRBD1 (6 bases). The V end was cut by 5 bases, the J end by 6 bases, with 19 bases between. The CDR3 has 15 amino acids. Per the germline V gene, CDR1 is SGHTA and CDR2 is FQGNSA. This CDR3 reads CASSTEGGGIAEAFF. CDR3 DNA sequence: TGTGCCAGCAGCACAGAAGGGGGTGGGATTGCTGAAGCTTTCTTT. The variable domain in full, with the rest retrieved from reference TRBV7-2 and TRBJ1-1, is GAGVSQSPSNKVTEKGKDVELRCDPISGHTALYWYRQSLGQGLEFLIYFQGNSAPDKSGLPSDRFSAERTGGSVSTLTIQRTQQEDSAVYLCASSTEGGGIAEAFFGQGTRLTVV.

This chain links TRBV7-2 with TRBJ1-2, with D possibly matching TRBD1 (5 bases). Germline V gene lookup returns CDR1 SGHTA and CDR2 FQGNSA. The CDR3 spans 13 residues. V lost 5 bases and J 3 bases, leaving 10 bases between the germline ends. The CDR3 here is CASSIRGDYGYTF. The CDR3 DNA sequence: TGTGCCAGCAGCATACGGGGCGACTATGGCTACACCTTC.

The rearrangement joins TRBV18 to TRBJ2-3; the match to TRBD2 covers 8 bases. The CDR3 extends over 16 amino acids. The germline V gene encodes CDR1 KGHSH and CDR2 LQKENI. J was trimmed by 4 bases and V by 3 bases; bases with no gene match: 9. CDR3 region: CASSPLPGGPADTQYF. The CDR3 region has the DNA TGTGCCAGCTCACCTCTGCCGGGAGGGCCTGCAGATACGCAGTATTTT. The whole variable domain, remainder taken from reference TRBV18 and TRBJ2-3, is NAGVMQNPRHLVRRRGQEARLRCSPMKGHSHVYWYRQLPEEGLKFMVYLQKENIIDESGMPKERFSAEFPKEGPSILRIQQVVRGDSAAYFCASSPLPGGPADTQYFGPGTRLTVL.

V and J are TRBV10-3 and TRBJ1-3; no firm D call. CDR1 is ENHRY, CDR2 SYGVKD, per germline. This CDR3 comprises 10 residues. CDR3 loop: CASGLNTIYF. The CDR3 DNA reads as TGTGCTTCCGGGCTAAACACCATATATTTT.

V and J are TRBV6-5 and TRBJ1-2, with TRBD1 matching over 9 bases. V gave up 6 bases and J gave up 8 bases; unmatched junction bases: 7. This CDR3 has 13 residues. Germline V gives CDR1 MNHEY, CDR2 SVGAGI. This chain's CDR3 is CASRQDRGKGYTF. In DNA, the CDR3 is TGTGCCAGCAGACAGGACAGGGGAAAAGGCTACACCTTC.

The chain has TRBV6-5 and TRBJ2-1, with 7 bases fitting TRBD1. The germline V gene has CDR1 MNHEY and CDR2 SVGAGI. The CDR3 covers 15 residues. Trimming at V came to 8 bases and at J to 4 bases, leaving 11 bases not matched to a gene. Here the CDR3 DNA reads TGTGCCAGCTGGAAGAGGGGACAGAAGTACAATGAGCAGTTCTTC. Protein: CASWKRGQKYNEQFF.

The chain links TRBV5-1 to TRBJ2-7; 11 bases line up with TRBD2. Germline V gene sequence: CDR1 SGHRS, CDR2 YFSETQ. The CDR3 is made up of 16 amino acids. V was pared by 0 bases and J by 5 bases, with 7 bases of the junction left unmatched. The CDR3 DNA is TGCGCCAGCAGCTTGGCCCCTAGCGGGAGGTCCCACGAGCAGTACTTC. Translating it yields CASSLAPSGRSHEQYF.

The gene calls are TRBV19 and TRBJ1-4; D remains unclear. CDR1 and CDR2 from the germline V gene are LNHDA and SQIVND (reference sequence). The CDR3 extends over 15 amino acids. The germline V and J ends were trimmed by 1 base and 1 base, with 7 bases remaining between them. The CDR3 coding sequence is TGTGCCAGTAGTATAGCTCAGCAAACTAATGAAAAACTGTTTTTT. This codes for CASSIAQQTNEKLFF.

This chain links TRBV12-3 or TRBV12-4 with TRBJ2-1; D is uncertain. The CDR3 spans 13 residues. V was pared by 7 bases and J by 16 bases, with 23 bases between. This CDR3 reads CASTPLLLSRPFF. DNA for the CDR3: TGTGCCAGCACCCCGTTGTTGTTGAGTCGTCCCTTCTTC.

The chain couples TRBV18 to TRBJ2-1; D perhaps matches TRBD1 (5 bases). Germline CDR1 is KGHSH and CDR2 is LQKENI. V was cut by 1 base and J by 0 bases, with 10 bases left in between. The CDR3 covers 16 residues. DNA of the CDR3: TGTGCCAGCTCACCACGGGGCCTAAGCTCCTACAATGAGCAGTTCTTC. It encodes CASSPRGLSSYNEQFF.